This T cell receptor beta chain originates from a study of blood T cell repertoires in COVID-19. Study context: PBMCs, B-cell-depleted T cells, or T cells provided the cDNA or gDNA that made up the material.

CDR1 is MDHEN and CDR2 is SYDVKM in the germline V gene. V was clipped by 2 bases and J by 2 bases, with 10 bases between them. CDR3 length: 14 amino acids. Those enrolled in Seattle joined during active infection and were followed longitudinally afterward. Original processing methods: Counts of nucleated cells, estimated from reference gene primer amplification, were obtained. TCRdb keeps only in-frame clones here, not all; method: immunoSEQ multiplex PCR. The V and J calls and clone size come from that table; D and trimming were worked out from the DNA. This sample has 150,000 or so clones, with approximately 92% found just once.

The sample taken for sequencing was peripheral blood. The receptor's source is a man younger than 35 with COVID-19, enrolled during active disease. The chain combines TRBV28 with TRBJ2-7; D not resolved. CDR3 loop: CASSLGVVAYEQYF. The CDR3 DNA reads as TGTGCCAGCAGTTTAGGTGTCGTAGCCTACGAGCAGTACTTC.